A selection of T cell receptor beta chains follows, all from one sample in a study of blood T cell repertoires in COVID-19. Sequencing used immunoSEQ multiplex PCR; TCRdb keeps in-frame clones, though not all of them. The data show 150,000 or so clones, approximately 83% seen once. The source material was peripheral blood. The receptor set was obtained from a woman aged 80 or older with acute or convalescent COVID-19. Each CDR3 is given with its conserved first and last residue. The order of the fields is CDR3 DNA, CDR3 protein, V gene, D gene, J gene, clone size. A D gene is named only where the DNA matches it firmly. Some rows have no size entry. The others give once, few or many, or a class for an expanded clone.

cdr3_nt: TGTGCCAGCACCCCACATGGTGAAGCTTTCTTT; cdr3_aa: CASTPHGEAFF; v_call: TRBV12-3/TRBV12-4; d_call: .; j_call: TRBJ1-1; clone_size: .
cdr3_nt: TGTGCCAGTAGCCCTACCGGGACAGACAATTCACCCCTCCACTTT; cdr3_aa: CASSPTGTDNSPLHF; v_call: TRBV19; d_call: TRBD1; j_call: TRBJ1-6; clone_size: .
cdr3_nt: TGTGCCAGTAGTCCCGCTGGGAGGGGGAGATTCGGAAATTCACCCCTCCACTTT; cdr3_aa: CASSPAGRGRFGNSPLHF; v_call: TRBV19; d_call: .; j_call: TRBJ1-6; clone_size: few
cdr3_nt: TGCGCCAGCAGCTTAGGTGGTCGGGAGGGTGGCTACACCTTC; cdr3_aa: CASSLGGREGGYTF; v_call: TRBV4-1; d_call: .; j_call: TRBJ1-2; clone_size: .
cdr3_nt: TGCGCCAGCAGCTTGTTACAGGGCGAAGGCTACACCTTC; cdr3_aa: CASSLLQGEGYTF; v_call: TRBV5-1; d_call: .; j_call: TRBJ1-2; clone_size: .
cdr3_nt: TGCGCCAGCAGCTTTGAGGATAGCGAGCAGTACTTC; cdr3_aa: CASSFEDSEQYF; v_call: TRBV5-1; d_call: .; j_call: TRBJ2-7; clone_size: .
cdr3_nt: TGTGCCAGTAGTATAGATCCCGGTAAGAACACTGAAGCTTTCTTT; cdr3_aa: CASSIDPGKNTEAFF; v_call: TRBV19; d_call: .; j_call: TRBJ1-1; clone_size: .
cdr3_nt: TGTGCCAGCAGCTTAGAGGCAGGGGGACAAGAGACCCAGTACTTC; cdr3_aa: CASSLEAGGQETQYF; v_call: TRBV7-9; d_call: TRBD1; j_call: TRBJ2-5; clone_size: .
cdr3_nt: TGTGCCAGCAGCTCGGTGACAGTCTACGAGCAGTACTTC; cdr3_aa: CASSSVTVYEQYF; v_call: TRBV5-6; d_call: .; j_call: TRBJ2-7; clone_size: .
cdr3_nt: TGTGCCAGTAGTATCGTGGCAGGGGGTAATCAGCCCCAGCATTTT; cdr3_aa: CASSIVAGGNQPQHF; v_call: TRBV19; d_call: TRBD1; j_call: TRBJ1-5; clone_size: .
cdr3_nt: TGTGCCAGCAGTAGGGTAGGGGGAATGGGATGGGGAGATTATGGCTACACCTTC; cdr3_aa: CASSRVGGMGWGDYGYTF; v_call: TRBV27; d_call: .; j_call: TRBJ1-2; clone_size: .
cdr3_nt: TGTGCCAGCAGCTCGGGACTAAACAATGAGCAGTTCTTC; cdr3_aa: CASSSGLNNEQFF; v_call: TRBV5-8; d_call: TRBD2; j_call: TRBJ2-1; clone_size: .
cdr3_nt: TGTGCCAGCAGCTTGGGACAGGTCACAGATACGCAGTATTTT; cdr3_aa: CASSLGQVTDTQYF; v_call: TRBV7-2; d_call: TRBD1; j_call: TRBJ2-3; clone_size: .
cdr3_nt: TGTGCCAGCAGTGAAGCCAGGGGCGGGGAGCAGTACTTC; cdr3_aa: CASSEARGGEQYF; v_call: TRBV2; d_call: .; j_call: TRBJ2-7; clone_size: .
cdr3_nt: TGTGCCAGCAGCCCCCCGGGGGGCACCTACGAGCAGTACTTC; cdr3_aa: CASSPPGGTYEQYF; v_call: TRBV3-1/TRBV3-2; d_call: .; j_call: TRBJ2-7; clone_size: .
cdr3_nt: TGTGCCAGCAGTAAGAGCGGGACAAACCTGTTCTATGGCTACACCTTC; cdr3_aa: CASSKSGTNLFYGYTF; v_call: TRBV25-1; d_call: .; j_call: TRBJ1-2; clone_size: .